This T cell receptor beta chain was found in a study of T-cell reconstitution after alpha-beta-depleted transplantation in children. TCRbeta library preparation incorporated unique molecular identifiers. TCRdb called the PCR reads again in MiXCR, with one record for every CDR3 protein. The top ten hold around 33% of the sample, which has under 35,000 distinct CDR3 sequences, 15% to 20% seen once. The CDR3 extends over 16 amino acids. The V end was cut by 2 bases, the J end by 0 bases, with 13 bases between. Sequences were derived from PBMCs, mostly from graft donor cells, sampled 60 days after TCRalphabeta/CD19-depleted stem cell transplant. The chain links TRBV12-3 or TRBV12-4 to TRBJ2-5; D unresolved. The clonotype comes from a male patient aged 2 to 10 who had a stem cell transplant for acute lymphoblastic leukemia, so the T cells may come from the graft donor. The CDR3 sequence: CASSLPSWKYQETQYF. CDR3 coding DNA: TGTGCCAGCAGTTTACCTTCCTGGAAGTACCAAGAGACCCAGTACTTC.